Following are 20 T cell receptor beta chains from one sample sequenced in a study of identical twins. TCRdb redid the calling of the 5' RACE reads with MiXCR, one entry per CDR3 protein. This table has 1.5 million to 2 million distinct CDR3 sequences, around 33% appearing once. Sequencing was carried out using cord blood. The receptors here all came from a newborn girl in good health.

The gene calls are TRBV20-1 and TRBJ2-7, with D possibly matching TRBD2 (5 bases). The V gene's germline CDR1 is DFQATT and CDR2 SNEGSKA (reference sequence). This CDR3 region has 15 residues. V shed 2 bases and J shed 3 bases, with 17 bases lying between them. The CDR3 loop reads CSARKDAGRVYEQYF. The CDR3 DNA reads TGCAGTGCTAGAAAGGACGCCGGGCGGGTCTACGAGCAGTACTTC.

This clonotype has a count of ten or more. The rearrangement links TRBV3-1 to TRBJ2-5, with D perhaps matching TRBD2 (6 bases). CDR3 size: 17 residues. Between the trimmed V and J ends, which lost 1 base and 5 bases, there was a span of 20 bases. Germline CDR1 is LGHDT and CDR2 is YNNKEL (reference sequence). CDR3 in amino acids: CASSQVRTREIFETQYF. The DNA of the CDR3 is TGTGCCAGCAGCCAAGTGAGGACACGGGAGATCTTCGAGACCCAGTACTTC.

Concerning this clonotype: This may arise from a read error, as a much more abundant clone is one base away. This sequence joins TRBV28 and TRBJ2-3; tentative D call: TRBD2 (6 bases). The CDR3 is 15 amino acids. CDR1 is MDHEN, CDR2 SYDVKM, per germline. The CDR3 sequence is CASGLRSGRTDTQYF. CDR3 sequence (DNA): TGTGCCAGCGGTTTACGTAGCGGCCGCACAGATACGCAGTATTTT.

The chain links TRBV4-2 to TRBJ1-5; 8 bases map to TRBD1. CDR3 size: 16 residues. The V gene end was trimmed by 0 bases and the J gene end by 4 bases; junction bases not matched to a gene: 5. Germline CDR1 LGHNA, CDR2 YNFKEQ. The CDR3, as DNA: TGTGCCAGCAGCCAAGACCGGCACAGGGGGAATCAGCCCCAGCATTTT. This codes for CASSQDRHRGNQPQHF.

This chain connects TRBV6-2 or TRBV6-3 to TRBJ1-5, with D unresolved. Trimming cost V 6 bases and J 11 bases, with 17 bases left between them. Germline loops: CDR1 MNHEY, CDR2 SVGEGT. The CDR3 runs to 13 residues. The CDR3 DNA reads TGTGCCAGCAGCCGGACCCTCCAATCAGCCCAGCATTTT. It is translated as CASSRTLQSAQHF.

CDR3 nucleotide sequence: TGCGCCAGCAGCCAACGACATCAAGCCTACGAGCAGTACTTC. The encoded protein is CASSQRHQAYEQYF. The gene calls are TRBV4-1 and TRBJ2-7; D unclear. Trimming stripped 2 bases from V and 2 bases from J, with 10 bases between. Germline values: CDR1 MGHRA, CDR2 YSYEKL. The length of the CDR3 is 14 residues.

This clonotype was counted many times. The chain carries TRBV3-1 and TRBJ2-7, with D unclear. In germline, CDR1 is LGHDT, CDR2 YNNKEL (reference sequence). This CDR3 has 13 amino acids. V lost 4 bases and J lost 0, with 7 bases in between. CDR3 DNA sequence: TGTGCCAGCAGCCGTTGGAGCTCCTACGAGCAGTACTTC. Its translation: CASSRWSSYEQYF.

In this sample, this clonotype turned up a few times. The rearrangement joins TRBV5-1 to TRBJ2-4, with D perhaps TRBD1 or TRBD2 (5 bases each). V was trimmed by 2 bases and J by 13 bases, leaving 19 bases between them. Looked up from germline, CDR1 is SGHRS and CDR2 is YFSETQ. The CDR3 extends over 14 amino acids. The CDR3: CASSFTSLDNEQYF. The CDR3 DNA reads TGCGCCAGCAGCTTCACTAGTCTGGACAATGAGCAGTACTTC.

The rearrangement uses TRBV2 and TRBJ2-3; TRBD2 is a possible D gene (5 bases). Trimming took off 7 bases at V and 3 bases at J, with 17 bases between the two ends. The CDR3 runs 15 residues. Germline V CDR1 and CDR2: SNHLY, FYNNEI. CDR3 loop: CASIPASPQTDTQYF. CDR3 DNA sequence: TGTGCCAGCATCCCGGCTAGCCCCCAAACAGATACGCAGTATTTT.

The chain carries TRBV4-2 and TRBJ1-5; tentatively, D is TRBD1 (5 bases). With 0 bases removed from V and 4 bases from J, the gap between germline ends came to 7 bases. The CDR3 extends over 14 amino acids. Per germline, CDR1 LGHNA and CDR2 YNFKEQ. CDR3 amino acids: CASSQDGQNQPQHF. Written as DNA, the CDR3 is TGTGCCAGCAGCCAAGATGGACAAAATCAGCCCCAGCATTTT.

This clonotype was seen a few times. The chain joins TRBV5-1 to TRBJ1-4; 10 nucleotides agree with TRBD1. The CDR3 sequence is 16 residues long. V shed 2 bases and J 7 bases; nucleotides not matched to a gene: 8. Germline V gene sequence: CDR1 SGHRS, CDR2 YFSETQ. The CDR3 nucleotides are TGCGCCAGCAGCTTCCAGGGACAGGGGTTTGGTGAAAAACTGTTTTTT. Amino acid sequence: CASSFQGQGFGEKLFF.

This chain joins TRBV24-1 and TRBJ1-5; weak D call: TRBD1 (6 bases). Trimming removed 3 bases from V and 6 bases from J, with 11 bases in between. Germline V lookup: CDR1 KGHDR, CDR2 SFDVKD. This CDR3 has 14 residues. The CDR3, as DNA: TGTGCCACCAGTGATGCAGGGGAAGGTCAGCCCCAGCATTTT. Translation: CATSDAGEGQPQHF.

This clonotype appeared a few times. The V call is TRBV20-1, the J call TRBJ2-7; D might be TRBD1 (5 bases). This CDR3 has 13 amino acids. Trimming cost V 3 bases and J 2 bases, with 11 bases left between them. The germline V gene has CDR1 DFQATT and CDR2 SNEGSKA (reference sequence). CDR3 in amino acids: CSASSTDTYEQYF. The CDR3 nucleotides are TGCAGTGCTAGTTCGACGGACACCTACGAGCAGTACTTC.

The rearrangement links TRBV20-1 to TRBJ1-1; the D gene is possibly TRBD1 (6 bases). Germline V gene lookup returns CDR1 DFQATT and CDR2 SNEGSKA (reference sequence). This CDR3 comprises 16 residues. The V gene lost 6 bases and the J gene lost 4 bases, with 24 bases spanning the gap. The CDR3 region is CSAKSGTGAFGTEAFF. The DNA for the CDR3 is TGCAGTGCAAAATCCGGGACGGGGGCTTTTGGCACTGAAGCTTTCTTT.

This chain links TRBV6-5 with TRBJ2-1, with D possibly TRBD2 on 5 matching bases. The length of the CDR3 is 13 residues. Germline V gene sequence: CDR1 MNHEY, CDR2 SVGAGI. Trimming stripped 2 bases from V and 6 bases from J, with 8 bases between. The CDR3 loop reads CASSYERGNEQFF. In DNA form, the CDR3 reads TGTGCCAGCAGTTACGAACGGGGCAATGAGCAGTTCTTC.

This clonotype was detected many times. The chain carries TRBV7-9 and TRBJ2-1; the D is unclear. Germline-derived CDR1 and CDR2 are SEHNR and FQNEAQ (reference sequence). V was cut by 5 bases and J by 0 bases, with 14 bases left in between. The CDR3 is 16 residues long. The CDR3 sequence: CASSAIGAHSYNEQFF. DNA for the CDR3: TGTGCCAGCAGCGCCATAGGAGCTCACTCCTACAATGAGCAGTTCTTC.

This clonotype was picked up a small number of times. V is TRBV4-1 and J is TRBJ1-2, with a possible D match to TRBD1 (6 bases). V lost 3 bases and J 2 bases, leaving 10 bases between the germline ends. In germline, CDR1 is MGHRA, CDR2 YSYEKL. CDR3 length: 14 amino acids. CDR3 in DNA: TGCGCCAGCAGCCATAAAACAGGGAACTATGGCTACACCTTC. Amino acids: CASSHKTGNYGYTF.

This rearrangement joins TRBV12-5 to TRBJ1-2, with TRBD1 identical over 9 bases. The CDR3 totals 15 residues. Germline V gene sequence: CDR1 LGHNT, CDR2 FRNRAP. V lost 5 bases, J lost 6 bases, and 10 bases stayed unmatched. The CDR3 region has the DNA TGTGCTAGTGGTCCCAGTCCCGGGACAGGGCATGGCTACACCTTC. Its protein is CASGPSPGTGHGYTF.

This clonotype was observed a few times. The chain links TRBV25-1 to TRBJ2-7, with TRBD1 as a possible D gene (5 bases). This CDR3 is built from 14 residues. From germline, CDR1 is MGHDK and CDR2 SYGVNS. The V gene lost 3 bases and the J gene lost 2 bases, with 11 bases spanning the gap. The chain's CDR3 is CASSEARQPYEQYF. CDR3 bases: TGTGCCAGCAGTGAGGCTAGACAGCCCTACGAGCAGTACTTC.

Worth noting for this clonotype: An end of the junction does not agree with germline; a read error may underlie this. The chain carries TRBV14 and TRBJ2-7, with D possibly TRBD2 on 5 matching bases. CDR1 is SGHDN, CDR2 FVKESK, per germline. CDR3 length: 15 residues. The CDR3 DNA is TGTACCAGCAGCCAAGGAGTGCGTCTAGCAACCCGGCGGTACTTC. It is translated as CTSSQGVRLATRRYF.